This T cell receptor (beta chain) stems from a study of cytomegalovirus exposure and HLA in healthy donors. There are 14 residues in the CDR3. V lost 2 bases and J lost 4, with 11 bases in between. The germline V gene has CDR1 MNHNS and CDR2 SASEGT. This clone has just one count. Its antigen is as yet unknown. PCR used 60 Vbeta primers and 13 Jbeta primers. The method was immunoSEQ multiplex PCR; TCRdb's version includes in-frame clones alone and lacks a portion of them. The table has 90,000 to 150,000 clones, 65% to 80% seen once; the top ten hold around 5.8%. Findings and caveats of the study: There were some public TCRs occurring in many donors, but most TCR sequences were rare.

The gene calls are TRBV6-1 and TRBJ1-2, with D possibly being TRBD1 (5 bases). Sequencing input: PBMCs. The receptor's source is a man younger than 30 in good health and CMV-seropositive. CDR3 residues: CASSERQQSYGYTF. The CDR3 region has the DNA TGTGCCAGCAGTGAACGACAGCAGAGCTATGGCTACACCTTC.